Sequencing of this TCR beta chain was carried out in a study of blood T cell repertoires in COVID-19. Study summary: Donors in the United States, Italy and Spain gave samples during acute or convalescent COVID-19.

CDR1 is SEHNR, CDR2 FQNEAQ, per germline (reference sequence). V lost 1 base, J lost 2 bases, and 10 bases lay in between. The CDR3 runs to 15 residues. Source study methods: Amplified reference gene primers provided the basis for estimating nucleated cell counts. TCRdb keeps only in-frame clones here, not all; method: immunoSEQ multiplex PCR. The V and J calls and clone size were taken over from that table, and D and trimming were inferred from the DNA. This table holds about 190,000 clones, 70% to 90% found once. The origin of this receptor is a woman between 65 and 79 years old with active or convalescent COVID-19. The rearrangement links TRBV7-9 to TRBJ2-3, with D maybe TRBD2 (5 bases). Sample: peripheral blood. CDR3 sequence reads: CASSLDGKLTDTQYF. CDR3 bases: TGTGCCAGCAGCTTAGACGGGAAGCTCACAGATACGCAGTATTTT.